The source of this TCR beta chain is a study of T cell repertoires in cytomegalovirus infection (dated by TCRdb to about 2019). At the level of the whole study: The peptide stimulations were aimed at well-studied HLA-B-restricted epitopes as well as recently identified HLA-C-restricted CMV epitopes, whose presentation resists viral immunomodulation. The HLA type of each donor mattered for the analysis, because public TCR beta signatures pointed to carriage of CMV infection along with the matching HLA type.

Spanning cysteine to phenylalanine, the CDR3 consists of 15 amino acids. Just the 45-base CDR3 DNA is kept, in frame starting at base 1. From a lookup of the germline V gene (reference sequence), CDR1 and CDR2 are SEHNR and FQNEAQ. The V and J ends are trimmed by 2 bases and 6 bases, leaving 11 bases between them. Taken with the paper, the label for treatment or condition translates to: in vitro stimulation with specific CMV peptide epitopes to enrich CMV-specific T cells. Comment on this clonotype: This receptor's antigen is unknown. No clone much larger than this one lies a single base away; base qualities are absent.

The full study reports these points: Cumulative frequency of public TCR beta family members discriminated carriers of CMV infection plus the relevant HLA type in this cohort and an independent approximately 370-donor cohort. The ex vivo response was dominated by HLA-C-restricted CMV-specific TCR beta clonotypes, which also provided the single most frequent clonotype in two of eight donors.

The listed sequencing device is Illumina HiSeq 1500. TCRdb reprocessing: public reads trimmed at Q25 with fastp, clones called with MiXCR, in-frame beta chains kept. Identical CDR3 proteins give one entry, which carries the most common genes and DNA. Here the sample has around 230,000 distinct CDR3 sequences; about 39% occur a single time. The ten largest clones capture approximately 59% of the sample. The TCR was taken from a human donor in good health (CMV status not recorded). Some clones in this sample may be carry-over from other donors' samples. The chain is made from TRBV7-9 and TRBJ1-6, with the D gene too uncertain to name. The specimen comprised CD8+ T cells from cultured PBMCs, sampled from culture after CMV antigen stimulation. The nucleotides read TGTGCCAGCAGCTTATCGGAACAGTTTAATTCACCCCTCCACTTT. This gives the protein CASSLSEQFNSPLHF.